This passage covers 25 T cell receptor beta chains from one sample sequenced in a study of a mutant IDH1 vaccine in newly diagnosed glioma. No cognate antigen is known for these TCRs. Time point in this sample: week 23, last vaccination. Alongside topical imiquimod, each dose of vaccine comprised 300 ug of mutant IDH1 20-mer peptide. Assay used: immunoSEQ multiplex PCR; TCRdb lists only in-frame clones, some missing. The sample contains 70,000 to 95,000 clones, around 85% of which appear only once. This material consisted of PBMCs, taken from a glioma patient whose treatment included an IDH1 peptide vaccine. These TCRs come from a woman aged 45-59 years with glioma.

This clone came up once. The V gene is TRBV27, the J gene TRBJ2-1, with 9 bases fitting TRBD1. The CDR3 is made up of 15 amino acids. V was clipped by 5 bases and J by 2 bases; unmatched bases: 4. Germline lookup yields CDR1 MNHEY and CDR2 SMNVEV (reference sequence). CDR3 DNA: TGTGCCAGCAGTACAGGGGGCGCACCCTACAATGAGCAGTTCTTC. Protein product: CASSTGGAPYNEQFF.

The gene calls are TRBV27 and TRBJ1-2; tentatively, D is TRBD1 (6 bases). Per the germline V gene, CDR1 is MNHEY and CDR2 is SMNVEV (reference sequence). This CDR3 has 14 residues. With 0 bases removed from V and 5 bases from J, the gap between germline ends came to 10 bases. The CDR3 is CASSLSGGRYGYTF. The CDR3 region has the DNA TGTGCCAGCAGTTTATCGGGGGGCAGATATGGCTACACCTTC.

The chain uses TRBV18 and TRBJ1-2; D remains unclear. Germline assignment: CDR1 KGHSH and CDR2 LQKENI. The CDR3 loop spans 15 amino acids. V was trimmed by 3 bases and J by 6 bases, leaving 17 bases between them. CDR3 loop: CASSPTFDGGDGYTF. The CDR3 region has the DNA TGTGCCAGCTCACCGACCTTTGACGGAGGAGATGGCTACACCTTC. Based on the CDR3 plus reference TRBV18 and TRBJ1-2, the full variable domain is NAGVMQNPRHLVRRRGQEARLRCSPMKGHSHVYWYRQLPEEGLKFMVYLQKENIIDESGMPKERFSAEFPKEGPSILRIQQVVRGDSAAYFCASSPTFDGGDGYTFGSGTRLTVV.

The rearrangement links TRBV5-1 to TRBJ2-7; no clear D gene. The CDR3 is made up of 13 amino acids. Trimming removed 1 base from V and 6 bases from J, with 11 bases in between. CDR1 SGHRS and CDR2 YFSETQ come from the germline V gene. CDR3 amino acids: CASSLSWVAEQYF. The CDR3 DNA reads TGCGCCAGCAGCTTGTCTTGGGTCGCCGAGCAGTACTTC.

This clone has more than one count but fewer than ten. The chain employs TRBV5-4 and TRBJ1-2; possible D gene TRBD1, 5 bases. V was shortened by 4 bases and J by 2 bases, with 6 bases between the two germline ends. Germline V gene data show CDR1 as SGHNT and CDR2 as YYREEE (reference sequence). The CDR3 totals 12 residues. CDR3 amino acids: CASSPGNYGYTF. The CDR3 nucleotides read TGTGCCAGCAGCCCAGGGAACTATGGCTACACCTTC.

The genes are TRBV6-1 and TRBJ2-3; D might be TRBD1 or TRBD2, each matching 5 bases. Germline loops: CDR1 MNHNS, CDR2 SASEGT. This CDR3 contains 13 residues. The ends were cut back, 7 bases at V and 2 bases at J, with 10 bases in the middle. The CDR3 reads CASTRDLTDTQYF. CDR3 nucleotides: TGTGCCAGCACTAGGGACCTCACAGATACGCAGTATTTT.

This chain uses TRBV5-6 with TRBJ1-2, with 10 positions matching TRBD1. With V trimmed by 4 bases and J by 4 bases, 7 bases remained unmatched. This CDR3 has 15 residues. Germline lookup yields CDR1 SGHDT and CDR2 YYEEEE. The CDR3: CASSATGGGSYGYTF. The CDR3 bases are TGTGCCAGCAGCGCGACAGGGGGCGGGAGCTATGGCTACACCTTC.

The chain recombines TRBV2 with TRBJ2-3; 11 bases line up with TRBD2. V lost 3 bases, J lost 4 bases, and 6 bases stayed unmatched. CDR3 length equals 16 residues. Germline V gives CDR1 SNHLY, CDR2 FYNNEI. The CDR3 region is CASSDSLAGGPDTQYF. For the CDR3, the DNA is TGTGCCAGCAGTGATAGCCTAGCGGGAGGCCCAGATACGCAGTATTTT.

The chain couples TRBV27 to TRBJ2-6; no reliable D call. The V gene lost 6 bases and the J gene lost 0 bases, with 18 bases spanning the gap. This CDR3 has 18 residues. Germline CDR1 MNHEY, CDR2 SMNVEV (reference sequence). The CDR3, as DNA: TGTGCCAGCAGGGCCTCCAAGGGCGCTTTCTCTGGGGCCAACGTCCTGACTTTC. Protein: CASRASKGAFSGANVLTF.

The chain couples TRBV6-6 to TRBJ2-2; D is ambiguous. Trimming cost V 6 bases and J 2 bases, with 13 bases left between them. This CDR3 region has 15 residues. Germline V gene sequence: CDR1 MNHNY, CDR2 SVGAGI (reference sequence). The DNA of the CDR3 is TGTGCCAGCAGGTACCTCAGCAGAAACACCGGGGAGCTGTTTTTT. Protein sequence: CASRYLSRNTGELFF.

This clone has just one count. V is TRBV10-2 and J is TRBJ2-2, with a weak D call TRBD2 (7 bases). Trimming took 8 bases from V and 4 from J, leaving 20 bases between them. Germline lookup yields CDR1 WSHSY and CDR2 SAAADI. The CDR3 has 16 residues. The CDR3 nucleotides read TGCGCCAGCTGGGCCTCGGGGGGAGGGGGCACCGGGGAGCTGTTTTTT. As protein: CASWASGGGGTGELFF.

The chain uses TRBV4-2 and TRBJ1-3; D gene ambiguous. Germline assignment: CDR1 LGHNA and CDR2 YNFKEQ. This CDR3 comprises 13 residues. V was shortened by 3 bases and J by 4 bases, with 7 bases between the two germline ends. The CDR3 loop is CASSQTRGNTIYF. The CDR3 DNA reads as TGTGCCAGCAGCCAGACCCGAGGAAACACCATATATTTT.

CDR3 sequence (DNA): TGTGCCAGCATCCTAAGGGATCTGAACTATGGCTACACCTTC. Translating gives CASILRDLNYGYTF. This chain joins TRBV6-1 and TRBJ1-2; no definite D call. Trimming left V 7 bases short and J 2 bases short, with 14 bases between. The CDR3 has 14 amino acids. Germline V gene lookup returns CDR1 MNHNS and CDR2 SASEGT.

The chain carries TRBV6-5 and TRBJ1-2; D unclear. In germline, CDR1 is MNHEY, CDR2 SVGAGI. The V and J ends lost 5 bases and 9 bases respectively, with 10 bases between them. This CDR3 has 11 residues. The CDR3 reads CASSGQESYTF. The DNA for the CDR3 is TGTGCCAGCAGTGGGCAAGAGAGCTACACCTTC.

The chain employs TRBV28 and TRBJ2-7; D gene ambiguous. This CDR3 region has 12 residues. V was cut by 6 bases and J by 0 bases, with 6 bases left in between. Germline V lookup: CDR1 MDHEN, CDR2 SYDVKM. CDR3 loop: CASRKNSYEQYF. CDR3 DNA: TGTGCCAGCAGAAAAAACTCCTACGAGCAGTACTTC.

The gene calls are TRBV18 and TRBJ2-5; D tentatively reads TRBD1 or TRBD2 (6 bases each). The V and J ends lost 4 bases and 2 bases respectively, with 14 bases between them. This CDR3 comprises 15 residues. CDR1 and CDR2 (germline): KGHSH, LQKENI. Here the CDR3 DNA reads TGTGCCAGCTCACGACAGGAGGGGTATCAAGAGACCCAGTACTTC. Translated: CASSRQEGYQETQYF.

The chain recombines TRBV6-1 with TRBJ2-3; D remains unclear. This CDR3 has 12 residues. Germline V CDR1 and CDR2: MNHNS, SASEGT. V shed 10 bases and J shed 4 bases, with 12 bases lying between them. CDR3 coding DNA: TGTGCCATTCGACCCCTCGCAGATACGCAGTATTTT. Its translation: CAIRPLADTQYF.

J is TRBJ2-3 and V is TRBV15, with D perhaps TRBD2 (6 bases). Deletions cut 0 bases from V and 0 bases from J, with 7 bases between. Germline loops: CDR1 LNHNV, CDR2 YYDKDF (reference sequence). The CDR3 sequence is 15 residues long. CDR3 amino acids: CATSRDGGSTDTQYF. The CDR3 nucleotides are TGTGCCACCAGCAGAGATGGGGGGAGCACAGATACGCAGTATTTT.

Here the CDR3 DNA reads TGTGCCAGCAGCCCATACCGAATTGTTACAGCGGACCACTATGGCTACACCTTC. Its protein product is CASSPYRIVTADHYGYTF. The V call is TRBV7-8, the J call TRBJ1-2; D remains ambiguous. V was cut by 5 bases and J by 3 bases, with 25 bases left in between. This CDR3 is built from 18 residues. Germline CDR1 SGHVS, CDR2 FQNEAQ.

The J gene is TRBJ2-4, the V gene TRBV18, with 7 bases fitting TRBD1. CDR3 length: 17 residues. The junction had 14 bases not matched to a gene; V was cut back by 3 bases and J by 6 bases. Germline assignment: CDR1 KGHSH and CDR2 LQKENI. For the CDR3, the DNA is TGTGCCAGCTCACCCAGCGAAGGGGGCGATTTCGGAAACATTCAGTACTTC. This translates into CASSPSEGGDFGNIQYF. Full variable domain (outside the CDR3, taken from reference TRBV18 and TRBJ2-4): NAGVMQNPRHLVRRRGQEARLRCSPMKGHSHVYWYRQLPEEGLKFMVYLQKENIIDESGMPKERFSAEFPKEGPSILRIQQVVRGDSAAYFCASSPSEGGDFGNIQYFGAGTRLSVL.

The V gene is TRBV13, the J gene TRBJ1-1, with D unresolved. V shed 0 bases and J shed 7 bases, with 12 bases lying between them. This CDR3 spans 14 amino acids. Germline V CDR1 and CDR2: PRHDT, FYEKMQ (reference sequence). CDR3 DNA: TGTGCCAGCAGCTTAGGGGGAGGAGTAGGTGAAGCTTTCTTT. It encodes CASSLGGGVGEAFF.

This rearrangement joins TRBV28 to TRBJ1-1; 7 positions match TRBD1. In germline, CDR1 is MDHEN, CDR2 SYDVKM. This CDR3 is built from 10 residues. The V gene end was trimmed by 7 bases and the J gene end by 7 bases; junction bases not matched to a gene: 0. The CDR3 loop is CASNRGEAFF. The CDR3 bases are TGTGCCAGCAACAGGGGTGAAGCTTTCTTT. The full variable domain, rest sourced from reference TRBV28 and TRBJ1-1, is DVKVTQSSRYLVKRTGEKVFLECVQDMDHENMFWYRQDPGLGLRLIYFSYDVKMKEKGDIPEGYSVSREKKERFSLILESASTNQTSMYLCASNRGEAFFGQGTRLTVV.

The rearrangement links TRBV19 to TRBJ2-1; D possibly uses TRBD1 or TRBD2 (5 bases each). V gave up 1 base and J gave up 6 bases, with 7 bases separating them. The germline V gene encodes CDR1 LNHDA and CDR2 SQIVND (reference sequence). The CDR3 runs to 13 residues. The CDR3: CASSIGGPNEQFF. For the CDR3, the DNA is TGTGCCAGTAGTATAGGGGGACCCAATGAGCAGTTCTTC.

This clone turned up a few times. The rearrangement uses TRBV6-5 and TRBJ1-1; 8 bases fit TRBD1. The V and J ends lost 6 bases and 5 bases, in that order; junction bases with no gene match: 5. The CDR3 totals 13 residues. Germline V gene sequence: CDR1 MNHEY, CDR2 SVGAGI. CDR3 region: CASRSYRGTEAFF. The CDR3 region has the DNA TGTGCCAGCAGATCCTACAGGGGGACTGAAGCTTTCTTT.

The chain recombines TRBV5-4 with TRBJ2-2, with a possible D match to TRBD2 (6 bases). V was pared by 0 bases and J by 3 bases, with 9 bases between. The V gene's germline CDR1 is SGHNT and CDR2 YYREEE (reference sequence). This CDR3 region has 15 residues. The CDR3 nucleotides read TGTGCCAGCAGCTTGGTATCTAGCGACACCGGGGAGCTGTTTTTT. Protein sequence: CASSLVSSDTGELFF.